The rows below give T cell receptor beta chains drawn from one sample of a study of blood T cell repertoires in COVID-19. The table came from immunoSEQ multiplex PCR; TCRdb's copy has only in-frame clones and leaves some out. The data contain 180,000 or so clones, around 86% of them singletons. Sequencing was done on a sample of peripheral blood. The receptor source for this set is a young man with acute or convalescent COVID-19. Each CDR3 is given with its conserved first and last residue. The D gene is left open where the match is weak. Expanded clones get a size class; other rows say once, few or many, or leave the size out.

clone_size,d_call,j_call,cdr3_length,v_call,cdr3_nt,cdr3_aa
-,-,TRBJ1-4,14,TRBV19,TGTGCCAGTACCCCGTTTGCAACTAATGAAAAACTGTTTTTT,CASTPFATNEKLFF
-,-,TRBJ2-7,11,TRBV5-1,TGCGCCAGCAGCTTCGGGTACGAGCAGTACTTC,CASSFGYEQYF
-,-,TRBJ1-2,16,TRBV3-1/TRBV3-2,TGTGCCAGCAGCCGCTTCTCGACAGCCTTTAACTATGGCTACACCTTC,CASSRFSTAFNYGYTF
-,-,TRBJ1-4,15,TRBV18,TGTGCCAGCTCACCCTACCGGGGGGTGAATGAAAAACTGTTTTTT,CASSPYRGVNEKLFF
-,TRBD1,TRBJ2-1,17,TRBV5-1,TGCGCCAGCAGCACCGGGACAGGGGCGAGCTCCTACAATGAGCAGTTCTTC,CASSTGTGASSYNEQFF
-,TRBD1,TRBJ1-4,14,TRBV5-4,TGTGCCAGCAGCACGGGACAGGAGCTTGAAAAACTGTTTTTT,CASSTGQELEKLFF
-,-,TRBJ1-4,17,TRBV7-9,TGTGCCAGCAGCCCCAAGCAGGGTCTGGCAACTAATGAAAAACTGTTTTTT,CASSPKQGLATNEKLFF
few,-,TRBJ2-2,16,TRBV10-3,TGTGCCATCAGTGATGTGGGGCCGCGAGCCACCGGGGAGCTGTTTTTT,CAISDVGPRATGELFF
-,-,TRBJ1-4,14,TRBV5-1,TGCGCCAGCAGCTTGGGACAGTCGGGCGAAAAACTGTTTTTT,CASSLGQSGEKLFF
-,TRBD2,TRBJ2-5,17,TRBV3-1/TRBV3-2,TGTGCCAGCAGCCAAGAGGCTAGCGGGGGGGCCGGAGAGACCCAGTACTTC,CASSQEASGGAGETQYF
-,-,TRBJ1-1,14,TRBV30,TGTGCCTGGAGTGCTGATCGGGGGAACACTGAAGCTTTCTTT,CAWSADRGNTEAFF
-,-,TRBJ1-2,13,TRBV30,TGTGCCTGGAGAACTGGACTGGGCGGTGGCTACACCTTC,CAWRTGLGGGYTF
-,TRBD1,TRBJ1-1,18,TRBV9,TGTGCCAGCAGCGTAGCTGTGGGACAGGGACTTATGAACACTGAAGCTTTCTTT,CASSVAVGQGLMNTEAFF
-,TRBD1,TRBJ1-1,13,TRBV19,TGTGCCAGTAGAACCGGGACAGGGGGGACTGCTTTCTTT,CASRTGTGGTAFF
few,TRBD1,TRBJ1-1,11,TRBV29-1,TGCAGCGTTGACAGGGGGCTCGGAGCTTTCTTT,CSVDRGLGAFF
once,TRBD1,TRBJ1-1,13,TRBV2,TGTGCCAGCAGGGTGGGACAGGGATCCGAAGCTTTCTTT,CASRVGQGSEAFF
-,TRBD1,TRBJ2-3,16,TRBV7-9,TGTGCCAGCAGCTTAGGGAGTGGGACAGGGTTGGATACGCAGTATTTT,CASSLGSGTGLDTQYF
few,-,TRBJ1-1,15,TRBV30,TGTGCCTGGATAAGAGGGAGTGGGGTAAACACTGAAGCTTTCTTT,CAWIRGSGVNTEAFF
-,-,TRBJ1-2,15,TRBV18,TGTGCCAGCTCACCAAATACAGGGACGTACTATGGCTACACCTTC,CASSPNTGTYYGYTF
-,TRBD2,TRBJ2-3,13,TRBV3-1/TRBV3-2,TGTGCCAGCAGCCAAGCGGGGGGGCGTACGCAGTATTTT,CASSQAGGRTQYF